The entry that follows covers one T cell receptor (beta chain) sequence. The sample belongs to a study of blood T cells in healthy people across ages. CDR1 is DFQATT and CDR2 is SNEGSKA in the germline V gene (reference sequence). This CDR3 spans 12 amino acids. The ends were cut back, 6 bases at V and 3 bases at J, with 11 bases in the middle. Primers used in a second PCR of roughly 7 to 12 cycles were a sample-barcoded 5' primer and a J-beta primer mix. TCRdb processed the 5' RACE reads anew with MiXCR; each CDR3 protein has one entry. The data contain 1.5 million to 2 million distinct CDR3 sequences, around 50% of them singletons.

The sequence was collected from a woman aged 40 to 50 in good health. The sequencing sample was made of blood. This chain links TRBV20-1 with TRBJ2-5, with D perhaps given as TRBD1 or TRBD2 (5 bases each). CDR3 protein: CSAGEREETQYF. The CDR3 DNA is TGCAGTGCGGGGGAAAGGGAAGAGACCCAGTACTTC.